This T cell receptor (beta chain) was identified during a study of cytomegalovirus exposure and HLA in healthy donors. Use of 60 Vbeta and 13 Jbeta primers characterized the PCR. Measured with immunoSEQ multiplex PCR; TCRdb has only the in-frame clones, and not every one. Of under 200,000 clones detected, roughly three quarters appear once; the ten largest clones hold 7.4%. The CDR3 runs to 14 residues. CDR1 SGHKS and CDR2 YYEKEE come from the germline V gene (reference sequence). V dropped 0 bases and J dropped 6 bases, with 13 bases sitting between them. The clonotype comes from a male donor in good health and CMV-seropositive. The chain combines TRBV5-5 with TRBJ2-7; TRBD2 is a possible D gene (5 bases). Sample: PBMCs. CDR3 in DNA: TGTGCCAGCAGCTTGGGTTGGGGAGTGAGCGAGCAGTACTTC. It encodes CASSLGWGVSEQYF.